This TCR beta chain was captured in a study of technical replicates of blood from a handful of donors. Germline loops: CDR1 SGHAT, CDR2 FQNNGV. With 3 bases removed from V and 5 bases from J, the gap between germline ends came to 13 bases. The CDR3 length is 14 residues. TCRdb's copy holds only in-frame clones and misses some; the assay was immunoSEQ multiplex PCR. Of about 100,000 clones detected, 95% to 97% appear once; the ten largest clones hold about 0.36%. J is TRBJ1-2 and V is TRBV11-2; TRBD1 might be the D (6 bases). Sequenced input: T cells isolated from PBMCs. The source is a human donor in good health. The CDR3 is CASSLSGELYGYTF. CDR3 nucleotide sequence: TGTGCCAGCAGCTTGTCAGGGGAGTTGTATGGCTACACCTTC.